This T cell receptor (beta chain) is from a study of response to subunit inactivated influenza vaccine. This clonotype was detected only a few times. Germline CDR1 reads LNHNV; CDR2 reads YYDKDF (reference sequence). Trimming removed 0 bases from V and 0 bases from J, with 5 bases in between. The length of the CDR3 is 14 residues. A single record per CDR3 protein comes from TCRdb applying MiXCR to the RT-PCR reads. The data contain more than 500,000 distinct CDR3 sequences, approximately 10% of them singletons. This sample also appeared in a second study, on T cells expressing NK-cell markers. From that study: With UMIs, 5'RACE template switching was used to make TCR beta cDNA.

This TCR was recovered from a man between 50 and 59 years old who received an inactivated influenza vaccine. V is TRBV15 and J is TRBJ2-5; no reliable D call. Specimen: PBMCs from blood, collected on the day of vaccination. The CDR3 DNA reads as TGTGCCACCAGCAGAGATCCCAACCAAGAGACCCAGTACTTC. As protein: CATSRDPNQETQYF.